Reported below is one TCR beta chain. Per the original methods: Reference gene primer amplification yielded estimated nucleated cell counts. TCRdb's table, derived via immunoSEQ multiplex PCR, lists solely in-frame clones and lacks some. That table is the source of V, J and clone size, and D and trimming were worked out from the DNA. This sample has a few hundred thousand clones; roughly 84% occur once, and the top ten carry 9.7%. These data come from a study of blood T cell repertoires in COVID-19. Looking at the study overall: Donors in the United States, Italy and Spain gave samples during acute or convalescent COVID-19.

The CDR3 covers 11 residues. Trimming took off 5 bases at V and 6 bases at J, with 5 bases between the two ends. Germline CDR1 and CDR2: SNHLY and FYNNEI. The V gene is TRBV2, the J gene TRBJ2-4; D unresolved. Sequencing used peripheral blood. This receptor was obtained from a man between 45 and 60 years old with active or convalescent COVID-19. CDR3 protein: CASSFSNIQYF. The DNA for the CDR3 is TGTGCCAGCAGTTTCTCAAACATTCAGTACTTC.